This is a list of T cell receptor beta chains from one sample in a study of CD8 T cells in ankylosing spondylitis. TCRdb fed the 5' RACE reads into MiXCR, producing one record per CDR3 protein. The sample records 250,000 to 300,000 distinct CDR3 sequences, 20% being singletons. The sample comprised blood, either unsorted or a sorted T cell fraction (not recorded which). Receptors originate from a male donor with ankylosing spondylitis or in good health (not recorded which). Both conserved end residues are part of each CDR3. A D gene is named only where the DNA matches it firmly. A row's size may be missing; if present it is once, few, many or a size class.

size	length	V	D	J	DNA	CDR3
many	15	TRBV5-1	.	TRBJ1-5	TGCGCCAGCAGCTTGGATGGGGGGCCGGTTCAGCCCCAGCATTTT	CASSLDGGPVQPQHF
.	15	TRBV5-1	.	TRBJ1-1	TGCGCCAGCAGCTTGACCAGCGGCAGGGACACTGAAGCTTTCTTT	CASSLTSGRDTEAFF
.	12	TRBV12-3/TRBV12-4	.	TRBJ2-3	TGTGCCGGCAGTCCCCGGGGCGAGACGCAGTATTTT	CAGSPRGETQYF
.	17	TRBV25-1	.	TRBJ2-1	TGTGCCAGCAGTGAATCGGGGGGACATGATCCCCACAATGAGCAGTTCTTC	CASSESGGHDPHNEQFF
.	16	TRBV11-2	.	TRBJ2-1	TGTGCCAGCAGCTCCTCGGGACCCCGCTCCTACAATGAGCAGTTCTTC	CASSSSGPRSYNEQFF
few	14	TRBV12-3/TRBV12-4	.	TRBJ1-4	TGTGCCAGCAGTTTTGCTGTGAAGAATGAAAAACTGTTTTTT	CASSFAVKNEKLFF
.	12	TRBV4-1	.	TRBJ1-2	TGCGCCAGCAGCCAAGGCGGGGAGGGCTACACCTTC	CASSQGGEGYTF
many	14	TRBV20-1	.	TRBJ2-3	TGCAGTGCTAGAGTCGGAGGAGGGGCAGATACGCAGTATTTT	CSARVGGGADTQYF
.	15	TRBV2	.	TRBJ2-1	TGTGCCAGCAGTGGAGCCGGTCTTTCTTACAATGAGCAGTTCTTC	CASSGAGLSYNEQFF
few	17	TRBV12-3/TRBV12-4	.	TRBJ2-2	TGTGCCAGCAGTTTATTTTCTGGGTTTAATGAAGGCGGGGAGCTGTTTTTT	CASSLFSGFNEGGELFF
.	14	TRBV6-5	TRBD2	TRBJ2-3	TGTGCCAGCAGATACACCCCACTAGCGGATACGCAGTATTTT	CASRYTPLADTQYF
many	16	TRBV20-1	.	TRBJ2-3	TGCAGTGCTAGAGATATCACCGGGTCTAGCACAGATACGCAGTATTTT	CSARDITGSSTDTQYF
few	14	TRBV29-1	.	TRBJ2-2	TGCAGCGTAAGGGTGGGGGCGCGGACCGGGGAGCTGTTTTTT	CSVRVGARTGELFF
once	13	TRBV21-1	.	TRBJ2-1	TGTGCCAGCAGTATGGTTGCGGACAATGAGCAGTTCTTC	CASSMVADNEQFF
.	17	TRBV12-3/TRBV12-4	TRBD1	TRBJ2-3	TGTGCCAGCACCTTATGGACAGGGGGCCTCGGCACAGATACGCAGTATTTT	CASTLWTGGLGTDTQYF
.	14	TRBV7-9	.	TRBJ2-5	TGTGCCAGAAGATCCCGGGGGCCCCAAGAGACCCAGTACTTC	CARRSRGPQETQYF
.	15	TRBV20-1	.	TRBJ1-6	TGCAGTGCCCATACCGGACCGATCAACGATTCACCCCTCCACTTT	CSAHTGPINDSPLHF
many	15	TRBV10-2	TRBD2	TRBJ2-1	TGCGCCAGCAGTGACCGGGCGGGAGGGCCGAATGAGCAGTTCTTC	CASSDRAGGPNEQFF
.	13	TRBV7-7	.	TRBJ2-5	TGTGCTAGCAGCCTACAGGGTAAAGAGACCCAGTACTTC	CASSLQGKETQYF
.	12	TRBV12-3/TRBV12-4	.	TRBJ2-4	TGTGCCAGCAGTTTAGAGGGCCCTATTCAGTACTTC	CASSLEGPIQYF
.	14	TRBV2	.	TRBJ2-6	TGTGCCAGCAGACCAGGGTCTGGGGCCAACGTCCTGACTTTC	CASRPGSGANVLTF
.	12	TRBV12-3/TRBV12-4	TRBD1	TRBJ1-1	TGTGCCAGCCTAATACAGGGGAAGTTTGCTTTCTTT	CASLIQGKFAFF
.	16	TRBV20-1	TRBD2	TRBJ2-2	TGCAGTGCTAGAGCCCCCCAGGGAGGGTACACCGGGGAGCTGTTTTTT	CSARAPQGGYTGELFF
many	14	TRBV5-1	TRBD1	TRBJ1-1	TGCGCCAGCAGCCACGGACAGGGCCCGTTTGAAGCTTTCTTT	CASSHGQGPFEAFF
.	13	TRBV3-1	TRBD1	TRBJ1-2	TGTGCCAGCAACTTACAGGGGACCTATGGCTACACCTTC	CASNLQGTYGYTF
.	17	TRBV10-3	TRBD1	TRBJ2-3	TGTGCCATCAGGGCCGGACAGGGATTGCTCCTCACAGATACGCAGTATTTT	CAIRAGQGLLLTDTQYF
.	15	TRBV5-1	TRBD2	TRBJ2-1	TGCGCCAGCAGCCCCACCGGGACTAGTGCCAATGAGCAGTTCTTC	CASSPTGTSANEQFF
few	16	TRBV5-6	TRBD1	TRBJ1-6	TGTGCCAGCAGCTGGGGTGGGACAGATTATAATTCACCCCTCCACTTT	CASSWGGTDYNSPLHF